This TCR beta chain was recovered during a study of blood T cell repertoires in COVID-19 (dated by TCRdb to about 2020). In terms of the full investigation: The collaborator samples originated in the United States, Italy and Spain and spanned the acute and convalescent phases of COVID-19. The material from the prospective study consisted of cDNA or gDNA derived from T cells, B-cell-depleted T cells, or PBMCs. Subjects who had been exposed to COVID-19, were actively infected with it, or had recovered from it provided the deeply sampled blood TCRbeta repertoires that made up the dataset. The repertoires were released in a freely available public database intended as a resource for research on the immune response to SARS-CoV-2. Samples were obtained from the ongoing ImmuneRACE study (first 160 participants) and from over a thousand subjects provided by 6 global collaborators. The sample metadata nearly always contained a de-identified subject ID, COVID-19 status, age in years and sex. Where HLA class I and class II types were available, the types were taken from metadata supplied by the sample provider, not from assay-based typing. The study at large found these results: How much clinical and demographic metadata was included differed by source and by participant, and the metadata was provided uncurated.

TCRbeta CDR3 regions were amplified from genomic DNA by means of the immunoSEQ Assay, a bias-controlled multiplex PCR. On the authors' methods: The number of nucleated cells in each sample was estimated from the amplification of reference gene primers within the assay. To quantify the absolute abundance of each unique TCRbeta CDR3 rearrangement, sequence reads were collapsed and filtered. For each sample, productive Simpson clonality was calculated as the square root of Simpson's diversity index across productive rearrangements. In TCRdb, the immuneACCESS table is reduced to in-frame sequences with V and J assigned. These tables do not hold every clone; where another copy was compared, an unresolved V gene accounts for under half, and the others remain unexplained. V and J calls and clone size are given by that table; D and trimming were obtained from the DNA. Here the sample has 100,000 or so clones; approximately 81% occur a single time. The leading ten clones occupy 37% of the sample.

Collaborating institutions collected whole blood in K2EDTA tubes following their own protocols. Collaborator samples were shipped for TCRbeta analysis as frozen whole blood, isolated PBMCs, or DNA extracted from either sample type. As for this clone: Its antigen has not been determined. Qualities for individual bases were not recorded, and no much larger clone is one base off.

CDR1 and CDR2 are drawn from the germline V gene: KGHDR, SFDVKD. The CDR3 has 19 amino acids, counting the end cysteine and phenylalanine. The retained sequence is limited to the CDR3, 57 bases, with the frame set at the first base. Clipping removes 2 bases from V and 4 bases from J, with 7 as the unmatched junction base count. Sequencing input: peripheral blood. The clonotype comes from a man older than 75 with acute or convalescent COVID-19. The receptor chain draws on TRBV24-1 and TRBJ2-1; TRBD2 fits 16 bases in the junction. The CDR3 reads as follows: CATSDSGTSGRGLYNEQFF. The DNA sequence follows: TGTGCCACCAGTGATTCCGGGACTAGCGGGAGGGGCTTATACAATGAGCAGTTCTTC.